This T cell receptor (beta chain) was retrieved from a study of blood T cells in healthy people across ages. Study-level results: A conclusive naive versus antigen-experienced comparison was prevented by the unsorted PBMCs. Researchers report that TCR beta diversity correlated strongly with naive T cell percentage.

This clonotype was counted at least ten times. Its antigen is as yet unknown. Next came a second PCR, run for roughly 7 to 12 cycles, which used a sample-barcoded 5' primer along with a J-beta primer mix. TCRdb recomputed calls from the 5' RACE reads with MiXCR, one row per CDR3 protein. The sample lists just under 750,000 distinct CDR3 sequences; 20% to 25% were seen once. The CDR3 spans 15 residues. V trimming: 3 bases; J trimming: 5 bases; junction bases outside the gene matches: 9. Germline V gene lookup returns CDR1 DFQATT and CDR2 SNEGSKA (reference sequence). The receptor was isolated from a man aged 65-85 years in good health. Input material: blood. The chain links TRBV20-1 to TRBJ2-5, with 10 nucleotides matching TRBD2. The chain's CDR3 is CSASVLAGVRETQYF. CDR3 DNA: TGCAGTGCTAGTGTGCTAGCGGGAGTGAGGGAGACCCAGTACTTC.